This T cell receptor beta chain was captured in a study of molecular identifiers for immune sequencing clone quantification. This clonotype was seen just once. A much larger clone lies one base from this, so it may be a read error. TCRdb used MiXCR to reprocess the PCR reads, holding one entry per CDR3 protein. The data show 88,000 or so distinct CDR3 sequences, roughly a fifth seen once. The germline V gene has CDR1 MDHEN and CDR2 SYDVKM. The ends were cut back, 3 bases at V and 7 bases at J, with 13 bases in the middle. This CDR3 comprises 14 residues. The origin of this receptor is a human donor in good health. Some libraries in this study had Jurkat cell RNA spiked in. The gene calls are TRBV28 and TRBJ2-1, with D maybe TRBD2 (6 bases). Sequenced input: naive CD8+ T cells from blood, with Jurkat cell RNA spiked in. Subset denoted: FACS-sorted CD8+CD4-CCR7+CD45RA+ naive T cells. The CDR3 coding sequence is TGTGCCAGCAGTTTCGGGGGAAGGAAGAATGAGCAGTTCTTC. Translation gives CASSFGGRKNEQFF.